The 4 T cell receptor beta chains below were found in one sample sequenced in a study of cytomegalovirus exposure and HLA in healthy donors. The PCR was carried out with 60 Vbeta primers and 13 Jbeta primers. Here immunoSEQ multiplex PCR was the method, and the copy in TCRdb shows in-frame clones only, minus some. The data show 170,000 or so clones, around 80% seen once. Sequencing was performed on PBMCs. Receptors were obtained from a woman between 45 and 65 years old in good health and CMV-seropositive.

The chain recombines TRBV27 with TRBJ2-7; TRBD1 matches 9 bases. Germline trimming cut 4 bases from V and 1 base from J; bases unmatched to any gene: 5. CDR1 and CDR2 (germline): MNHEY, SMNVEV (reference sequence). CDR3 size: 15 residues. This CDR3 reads CASSSSTGGSYEQYF. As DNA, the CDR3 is TGTGCCAGCAGTTCATCGACAGGGGGGTCCTACGAGCAGTACTTC.

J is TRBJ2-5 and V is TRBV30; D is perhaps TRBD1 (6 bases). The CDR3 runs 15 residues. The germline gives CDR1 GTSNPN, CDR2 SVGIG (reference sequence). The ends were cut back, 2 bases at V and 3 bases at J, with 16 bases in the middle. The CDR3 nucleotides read TGTGCCTGGAGTCCCCCCGACAGGCGAAAAGAGACCCAGTACTTC. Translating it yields CAWSPPDRRKETQYF.

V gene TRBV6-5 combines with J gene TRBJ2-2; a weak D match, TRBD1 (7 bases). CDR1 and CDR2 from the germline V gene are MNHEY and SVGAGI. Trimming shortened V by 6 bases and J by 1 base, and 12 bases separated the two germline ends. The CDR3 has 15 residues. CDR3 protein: CASSRGDRNTGELFF. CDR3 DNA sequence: TGTGCCAGCAGCAGGGGGGACAGGAACACCGGGGAGCTGTTTTTT.

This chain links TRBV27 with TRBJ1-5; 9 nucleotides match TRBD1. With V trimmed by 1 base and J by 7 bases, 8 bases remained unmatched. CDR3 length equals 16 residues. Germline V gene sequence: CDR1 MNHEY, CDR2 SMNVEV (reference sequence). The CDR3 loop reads CASSLFSDRGLQPQHF. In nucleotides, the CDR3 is TGTGCCAGCAGTTTATTCTCGGACAGGGGATTGCAGCCCCAGCATTTT.